These 3 T cell receptor beta chains were sequenced from one sample in a study of T cell responses to AZD1222 COVID-19 vaccine. Some clones are missing from TCRdb's copy, which holds only in-frame ones; the method was immunoSEQ multiplex PCR. The sample includes about 120,000 clones, around 88% of them seen just once. The sample in question was peripheral blood, obtained on day 0 of AZD1222 vaccination. All receptors derive from an adult in good health.

The chain carries TRBV28 and TRBJ1-5; 9 bases agree with TRBD1. CDR3 length: 16 amino acids. Per germline, CDR1 MDHEN and CDR2 SYDVKM. J lost 4 bases, V lost 8 bases, and 12 bases had no gene match. The CDR3 is CASGFRTGERNQPQHF. CDR3 DNA: TGTGCCAGCGGCTTCCGGACAGGGGAAAGGAATCAGCCCCAGCATTTT. The full variable domain, in which reference TRBV28 and TRBJ1-5 provide the parts outside the CDR3, is DVKVTQSSRYLVKRTGEKVFLECVQDMDHENMFWYRQDPGLGLRLIYFSYDVKMKEKGDIPEGYSVSREKKERFSLILESASTNQTSMYLCASGFRTGERNQPQHFGDGTRLSIL.

This chain joins TRBV28 and TRBJ2-1; D possibly matches TRBD1 or TRBD2 (5 bases each). The V and J ends lost 0 bases and 5 bases respectively, with 17 bases between them. Germline values: CDR1 MDHEN, CDR2 SYDVKM. The CDR3 totals 17 residues. The CDR3 DNA reads TGTGCCAGCAGTTTATGGGACGAGGGATTCAGGGACAATGAGCAGTTCTTC. It encodes CASSLWDEGFRDNEQFF.

The chain couples TRBV7-9 to TRBJ1-5; D possibly corresponds to TRBD1 (6 bases). This CDR3 region has 12 residues. Germline values: CDR1 SEHNR, CDR2 FQNEAQ (reference sequence). Trimming cost V 4 bases and J 15 bases, with 16 bases left between them. The CDR3 region has the DNA TGTGCCAGCAGCTCCCAGGGGTCGGGGACGCATTTT. It translates to CASSSQGSGTHF.